This TCR beta chain was captured by sequencing in a study of siplizumab effects on memory and regulatory T cells. This CDR3 comprises 13 residues. The V gene end was trimmed by 6 bases and the J gene end by 6 bases; junction bases not matched to a gene: 4. CDR1 is MGHDK and CDR2 is SYGVNS in the germline V gene. Regarding the study as a whole: Naive T cells, seemingly more diverse than memory cells, seemed major alloresponse contributors.

Generated by immunoSEQ multiplex PCR, the TCRdb table keeps only in-frame clones and is missing some. Of roughly 100,000 clones listed, under 95% are singletons. Of note for this clone: What it binds is unknown.

The chain is built from TRBV25-1 and TRBJ2-7, with 11 nucleotides matching TRBD1. This clonotype was sampled from a human donor in good health. The source material was CD4+ T cells sorted from blood. As DNA, the CDR3 is TGTGCCAGCAGAGGACAGGGGGCAGGCGAGCAGTACTTC. Protein: CASRGQGAGEQYF.